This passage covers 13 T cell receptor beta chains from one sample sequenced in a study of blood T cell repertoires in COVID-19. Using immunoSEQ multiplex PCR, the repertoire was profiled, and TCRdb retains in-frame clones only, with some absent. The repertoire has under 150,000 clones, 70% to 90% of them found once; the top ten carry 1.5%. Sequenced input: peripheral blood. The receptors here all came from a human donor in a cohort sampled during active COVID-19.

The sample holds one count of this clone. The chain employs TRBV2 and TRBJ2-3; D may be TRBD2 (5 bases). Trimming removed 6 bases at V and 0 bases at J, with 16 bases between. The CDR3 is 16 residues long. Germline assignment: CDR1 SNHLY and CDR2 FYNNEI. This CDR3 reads CASRDVMGRSTDTQYF. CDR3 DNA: TGTGCCAGCAGAGATGTCATGGGGAGAAGCACAGATACGCAGTATTTT.

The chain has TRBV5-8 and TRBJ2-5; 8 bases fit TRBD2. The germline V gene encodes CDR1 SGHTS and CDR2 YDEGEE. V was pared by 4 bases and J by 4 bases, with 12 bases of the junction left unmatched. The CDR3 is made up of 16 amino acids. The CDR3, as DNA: TGTGCCAGCAGCCGTCCTAAAACTAGCGGAGGAGAGACCCAGTACTTC. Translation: CASSRPKTSGGETQYF.

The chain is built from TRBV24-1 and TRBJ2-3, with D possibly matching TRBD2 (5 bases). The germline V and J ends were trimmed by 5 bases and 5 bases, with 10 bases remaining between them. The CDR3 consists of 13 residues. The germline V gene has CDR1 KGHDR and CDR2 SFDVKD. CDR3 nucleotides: TGTGCCACCAGTGGAGGGATAGGAGATACGCAGTATTTT. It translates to CATSGGIGDTQYF.

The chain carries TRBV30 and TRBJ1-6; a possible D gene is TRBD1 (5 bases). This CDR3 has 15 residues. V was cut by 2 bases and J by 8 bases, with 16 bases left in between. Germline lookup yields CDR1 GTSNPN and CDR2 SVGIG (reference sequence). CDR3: CAWSQVRTRDSPLHF. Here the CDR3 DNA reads TGTGCCTGGAGTCAAGTCAGGACAAGAGATTCACCCCTCCACTTT.

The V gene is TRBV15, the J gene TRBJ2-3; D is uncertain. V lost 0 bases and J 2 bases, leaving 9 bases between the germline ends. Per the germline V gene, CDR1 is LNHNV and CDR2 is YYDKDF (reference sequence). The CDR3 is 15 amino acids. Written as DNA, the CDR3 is TGTGCCACCAGCAGAGATAGCTATGCCACAGATACGCAGTATTTT. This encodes CATSRDSYATDTQYF.

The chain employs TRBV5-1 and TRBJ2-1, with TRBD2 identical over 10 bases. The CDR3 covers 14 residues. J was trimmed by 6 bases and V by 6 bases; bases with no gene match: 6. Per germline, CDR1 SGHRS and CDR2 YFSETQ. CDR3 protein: CASTSGGAINEQFF. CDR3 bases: TGCGCCAGCACCAGCGGGGGGGCAATCAATGAGCAGTTCTTC.

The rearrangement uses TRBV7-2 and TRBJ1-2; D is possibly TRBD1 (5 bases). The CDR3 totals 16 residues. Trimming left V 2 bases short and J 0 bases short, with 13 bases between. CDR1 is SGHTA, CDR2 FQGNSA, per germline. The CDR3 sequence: CASSLRGDSSNYGYTF. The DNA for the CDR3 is TGTGCCAGCAGCTTAAGGGGCGATAGCTCTAACTATGGCTACACCTTC.

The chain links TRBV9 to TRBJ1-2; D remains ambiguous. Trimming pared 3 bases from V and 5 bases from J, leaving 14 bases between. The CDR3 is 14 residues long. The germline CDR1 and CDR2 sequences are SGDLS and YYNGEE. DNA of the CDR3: TGTGCCAGCAGCGAAGATCTGGCCCCTTATGGCTACACCTTC. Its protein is CASSEDLAPYGYTF.

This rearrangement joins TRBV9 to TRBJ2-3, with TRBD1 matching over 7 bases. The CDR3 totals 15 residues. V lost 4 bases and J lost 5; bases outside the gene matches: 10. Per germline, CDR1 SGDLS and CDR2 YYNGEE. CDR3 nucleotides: TGTGCCAGCAGCTTAGACGGGCAGGGGGTAGATACGCAGTATTTT. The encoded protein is CASSLDGQGVDTQYF.

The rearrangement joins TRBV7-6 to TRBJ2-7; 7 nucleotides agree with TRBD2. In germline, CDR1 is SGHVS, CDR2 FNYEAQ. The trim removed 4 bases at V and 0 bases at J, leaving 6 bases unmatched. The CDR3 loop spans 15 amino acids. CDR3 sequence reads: CASSSLAGSSYEQYF. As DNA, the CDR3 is TGTGCCAGCAGCTCTTTAGCGGGCAGCTCCTACGAGCAGTACTTC.

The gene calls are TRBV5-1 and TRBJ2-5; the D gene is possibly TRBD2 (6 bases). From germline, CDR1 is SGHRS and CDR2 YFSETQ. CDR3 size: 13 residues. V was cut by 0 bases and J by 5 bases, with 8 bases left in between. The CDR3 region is CASSLGGGETQYF. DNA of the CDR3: TGCGCCAGCAGCTTGGGCGGAGGGGAGACCCAGTACTTC.

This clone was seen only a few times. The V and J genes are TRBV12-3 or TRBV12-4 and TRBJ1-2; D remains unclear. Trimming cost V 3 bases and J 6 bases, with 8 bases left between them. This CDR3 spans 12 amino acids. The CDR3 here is CASSLGGNGYTF. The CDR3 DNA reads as TGTGCCAGCAGTTTGGGCGGGAATGGCTACACCTTC.

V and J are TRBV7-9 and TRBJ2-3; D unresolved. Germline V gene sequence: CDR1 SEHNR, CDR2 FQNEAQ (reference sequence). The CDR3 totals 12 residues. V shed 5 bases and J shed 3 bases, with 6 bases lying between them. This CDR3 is CASSPRTDTQYF. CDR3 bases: TGTGCCAGCAGCCCTAGGACAGATACGCAGTATTTT. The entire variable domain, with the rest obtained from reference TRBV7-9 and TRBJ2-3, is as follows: DTGVSQNPRHKITKRGQNVTFRCDPISEHNRLYWYRQTLGQGPEFLTYFQNEAQLEKSRLLSDRFSAERPKGSFSTLEIQRTEQGDSAMYLCASSPRTDTQYFGPGTRLTVL.